This TCR beta chain was profiled in a study of OX40 agonist ivuxolimab in advanced cancers. As for the study in general: While on treatment, patients had intravenous ivuxolimab at 0.01 to 10 mg/kg every 2 weeks.

General study findings and limits: Individuals who were partial responders at 0.1-3.0 mg/kg had clonal expansion that ranked among the lowest. Both blood CD4+ and CD8+ T cells showed clonal growth by week 6 at 0.1 to 3.0 mg/kg.

The study sampled blood at baseline, cycle 4 day 1, and cycle 7 day 1. Trimming shortened V by 5 bases and J by 0 bases, and 20 bases separated the two germline ends. In germline, CDR1 is LNHDA, CDR2 SQIVND (reference sequence). The CDR3 has 18 residues. Profiled with immunoSEQ multiplex PCR; TCRdb holds only in-frame clones, not every one. The sample carries approximately 22,000 clones, 83% recorded once. This clone was observed once. Its antigen is unidentified. The rearrangement uses TRBV19 and TRBJ1-5; D is perhaps TRBD1 (5 bases). The sequence came from an adult with an advanced solid tumor such as melanoma, head and neck, liver or kidney cancer. Sequenced material: CD4+ or CD8+ T cells sorted from blood, taken in a trial of the OX40 agonist ivuxolimab. As DNA, the CDR3 is TGTGCCAGTAGTTACCGAAGTCATGACAGTTATAGCAATCAGCCCCAGCATTTT. Protein: CASSYRSHDSYSNQPQHF.